The T cell receptor (beta chain) under discussion was sequenced for a study of T cell repertoires in cytomegalovirus infection. The wider study: Matching HLA type, along with CMV infection, was indicated by public TCR beta signatures.

With 7 bases removed from V and 2 bases from J, the gap between germline ends came to 14 bases. This CDR3 region has 13 residues. The germline V gene encodes CDR1 SQVTM and CDR2 ANQGSEA. This clonotype was observed at least ten times. Its antigen remains unidentified. TCRdb called the reads again in MiXCR, with one record for every CDR3 protein. The sample consists of roughly 230,000 distinct CDR3 sequences, around 6.2% of them appearing once. General study results and limits: Totalled public TCR beta family frequency picked out people who carried CMV plus the relevant HLA. HLA-C-restricted TCR beta clonotypes specific for CMV led the ex vivo response.

Sequencing input: PBMCs. This sequence joins TRBV29-1 and TRBJ1-2; D possibly corresponds to TRBD1 (6 bases). This TCR came from a human donor in good health (CMV status not recorded). Some clones in this sample may be carry-over from other donors' samples. The CDR3 sequence: CSAAGGGNYGYTF. The CDR3 DNA reads as TGCAGCGCCGCGGGCGGGGGCAACTATGGCTACACCTTC.